These 26 T cell receptor beta chains came from one sample sequenced in a study of regulatory T cells in long-lasting Graves disease (dated by TCRdb to the early 2020s). Library preparation used multiplex PCR. Sequencer: Illumina HiSeq 4000. TCR beta libraries were built with iRepertoire HTBI primers and Arm-PCR amplification of CDR3 regions. The public reads were reprocessed in TCRdb via fastp at Q25 and MiXCR, keeping in-frame beta chains. For every CDR3 protein sequence, its rows merge into one entry that carries the most common genes and DNA. The sample table holds some 220,000 distinct CDR3 sequences, of which less than 20% were seen once. The biggest ten clones account for over 9.5% of the sample. The time point label for this specimen denotes: newly diagnosed GD, antithyroid drugs for less than 3 months. For both TCR sequencing and RNA sequencing, RNA was extracted from PBMCs using TRIzol. These same data were also listed under a study on T cells in Graves' hyperthyroidism and ophthalmopathy.

The sample was peripheral blood mononuclear cells (PBMCs), taken at new diagnosis, from a patient treated with antithyroid drugs. These receptors were collected from a woman younger than 45 with Graves disease. Donor details come from another sample of the same person, matched by shared clones.

This clonotype was observed at least ten times. This chain joins TRBV20-1 and TRBJ2-5; D not certain. CDR1 is DFQATT, CDR2 SNEGSKA, per germline (reference sequence). This CDR3 is built from 16 residues. The ends were cut back, 6 bases at V and 7 bases at J, with 27 bases in the middle. CDR3 DNA: TGCAGTGCAAAGCCCTCTTTGACACGGCGGTCTGGGACCCAGTACTTC. Translated, it gives CSAKPSLTRRSGTQYF.

This clonotype was observed a handful of times. The chain is built from TRBV9 and TRBJ1-6; D call uncertain. V lost 3 bases and J lost 7, with 11 bases in between. Germline V gene lookup returns CDR1 SGDLS and CDR2 YYNGEE. CDR3 length equals 14 residues. CDR3 protein: CASSGEPINSPLHF. Written as DNA, the CDR3 is TGTGCCAGCAGCGGGGAACCGATCAATTCACCCCTCCACTTT.

The chain couples TRBV2 to TRBJ2-2; 7 bases align to TRBD1. The CDR3 consists of 15 residues. V dropped 6 bases and J dropped 4; count of bases not matched to a gene: 8. Per the germline V gene, CDR1 is SNHLY and CDR2 is FYNNEI. DNA for the CDR3: TGTGCCAGCAGCTCCGGGACAGTTGCCACCGGGGAGCTGTTTTTT. Amino acid sequence: CASSSGTVATGELFF.

Many counts were recorded for this clonotype. The chain joins TRBV11-3 to TRBJ1-3; no clear D gene. Germline V lookup: CDR1 SGHNT, CDR2 YENEEA. This CDR3 contains 13 residues. The V gene lost 1 base and the J gene lost 5 bases, with 6 bases spanning the gap. DNA for the CDR3: TGTGCCAGCAGCTTAGGCATGAGAAACACCATATATTTT. Its translation: CASSLGMRNTIYF. Supplemented by reference TRBV11-3 and TRBJ1-3, the full variable domain reads EAGVVQSPRYKIIEKKQPVAFWCNPISGHNTLYWYLQNLGQGPELLIRYENEEAVDDSQLPKDRFSAERLKGVDSTLKIQPAELGDSAVYLCASSLGMRNTIYFGEGSWLTVV.

This clonotype was recorded many times. The chain links TRBV6-9 to TRBJ1-1; possibly TRBD1 for D (5 bases). V was cut by 3 bases and J by 8 bases, with 16 bases left in between. The CDR3 totals 14 residues. Germline CDR1 reads MNHGY; CDR2 reads SVAAGI. Here the CDR3 DNA reads TGTGCCAGCAGTTACTCCCCAGGGAATAAGGAAGCTTTCTTT. This gives the protein CASSYSPGNKEAFF.

With regard to this clonotype: This may come from a read error, since a much larger clone is one base off. The J gene is TRBJ1-1, the V gene TRBV13, with a possible D match to TRBD1 (6 bases). The CDR3 length is 19 residues. CDR1 is PRHDT, CDR2 FYEKMQ, per germline (reference sequence). Trimming took 1 base from V and 1 from J, leaving 22 bases between them. CDR3 protein: CASSLVVPQGINWNTEAFF. Here the CDR3 DNA reads TGTGCCAGCAGCTTAGTAGTCCCACAGGGTATCAACTGGAACACTGAAGCTTTCTTT.

This clonotype occurred many times. V usage is TRBV20-1 and J usage is TRBJ2-7; a weak D match, TRBD1 (6 bases). Looked up from germline, CDR1 is DFQATT and CDR2 is SNEGSKA (reference sequence). The length of the CDR3 is 12 residues. V gave up 6 bases and J gave up 1 base, with 10 bases separating them. CDR3 in DNA: TGCAGTGCAAGCGGACAGTCCTACGAGCAGTACTTC. This codes for CSASGQSYEQYF.

In its sample, this clonotype was seen a few times. This chain links TRBV5-8 with TRBJ1-2; TRBD1 agrees at 7 bases. Germline assignment: CDR1 SGHTS and CDR2 YDEGEE. This CDR3 region has 14 residues. The V gene end was trimmed by 1 base and the J gene end by 7 bases; junction bases not matched to a gene: 7. The CDR3 loop is CASSLFTGARGYTF. CDR3 DNA sequence: TGTGCCAGCAGCTTGTTTACAGGGGCGCGTGGCTACACCTTC.

This clonotype appeared many times. The V and J genes are TRBV6-1 and TRBJ1-4; the match to TRBD1 covers 7 bases. V was clipped by 3 bases and J by 8 bases; unmatched bases: 6. This CDR3 has 14 residues. Per the germline V gene, CDR1 is MNHNS and CDR2 is SASEGT. Here the CDR3 DNA reads TGTGCCAGCAGTGACGCAGGGGGACGGGAAAAACTGTTTTTT. Its protein product is CASSDAGGREKLFF.

This clonotype was counted many times. This rearrangement joins TRBV28 to TRBJ1-1, with D possibly being TRBD1 (5 bases). The germline V and J ends were trimmed by 6 bases and 0 bases, with 17 bases remaining between them. The CDR3 consists of 16 residues. CDR1 is MDHEN, CDR2 SYDVKM, per germline. Here the CDR3 reads CASSLGSGSMNTEAFF. CDR3 nucleotides: TGTGCCAGCAGCCTAGGGTCAGGGAGCATGAACACTGAAGCTTTCTTT. The variable domain in full, with the rest retrieved from reference TRBV28 and TRBJ1-1, is DVKVTQSSRYLVKRTGEKVFLECVQDMDHENMFWYRQDPGLGLRLIYFSYDVKMKEKGDIPEGYSVSREKKERFSLILESASTNQTSMYLCASSLGSGSMNTEAFFGQGTRLTVV.

This clonotype was seen ten or more times. This rearrangement joins TRBV3-1 to TRBJ1-1, with D maybe TRBD1 (5 bases). The length of the CDR3 is 16 residues. The V end was cut by 1 base, the J end by 4 bases, with 16 bases between. Germline V gene sequence: CDR1 LGHDT, CDR2 YNNKEL (reference sequence). CDR3 in DNA: TGTGCCAGCAGCCAAGGTAGAGACAGAGTCGTCACTGAAGCTTTCTTT. Translated, it gives CASSQGRDRVVTEAFF. The complete variable domain, with remaining parts taken from reference TRBV3-1 and TRBJ1-1, reads DTAVSQTPKYLVTQMGNDKSIKCEQNLGHDTMYWYKQDSKKFLKIMFSYNNKELIINETVPNRFSPKSPDKAHLNLHINSLELGDSAVYFCASSQGRDRVVTEAFFGQGTRLTVV.

V usage is TRBV6-2 or TRBV6-3 and J usage is TRBJ2-5, with TRBD1 identical over 10 bases. The CDR3 runs to 15 residues. With 5 bases clipped from V and 10 bases from J, the junction kept 13 bases outside the gene matches. Germline CDR1 reads MNHEY; CDR2 reads SVGEGT. CDR3 sequence (DNA): TGTGCCAGCAGTGAGACGCCGGGACAGGGGTTGGGCCAGTACTTC. It encodes CASSETPGQGLGQYF.

This clonotype was counted at least ten times. The chain is built from TRBV20-1 and TRBJ1-5, with D unclear. Between the trimmed V and J ends, which lost 3 bases and 5 bases, there was a span of 11 bases. Germline CDR1 and CDR2: DFQATT and SNEGSKA (reference sequence). This CDR3 is built from 13 residues. CDR3 protein: CSASKAGDQPQHF. In DNA form, the CDR3 reads TGCAGTGCTAGTAAAGCAGGTGATCAGCCCCAGCATTTT.

Note on this clonotype: A read error likely explains this, since a far larger clone differs by one base. The rearrangement uses TRBV28 and TRBJ1-2; 7 nucleotides agree with TRBD1. Per germline, CDR1 MDHEN and CDR2 SYDVKM. The CDR3 consists of 15 residues. Trimming removed 11 bases from V and 0 bases from J; junction bases left unmatched: 12. Here the CDR3 DNA reads TGTGCCTGGAGCGCGACAGGGCCCGCTAACTATGGCTACACCTTC. Translation: CAWSATGPANYGYTF.

In the case of this clonotype: One base away lies a much larger clone, so this may be a sequencing read error. The gene calls are TRBV9 and TRBJ1-2; 7 positions match TRBD1. Per the germline V gene, CDR1 is SGDLS and CDR2 is YYNGEE. The CDR3 is made up of 14 amino acids. The V and J ends lost 6 bases and 8 bases, in that order; junction bases with no gene match: 13. CDR3 amino acids: CASISRQGSWGYTF. The CDR3 bases are TGTGCCAGCATCTCCCGACAGGGTTCTTGGGGCTACACCTTC.

This clonotype was seen many times. The CDR3 protein is CASSLGGSGTDTQYF. Here the CDR3 DNA reads TGTGCCAGCAGTTTGGGGGGGTCCGGGACAGATACGCAGTATTTT. This chain uses TRBV27 with TRBJ2-3; 7 bases line up with TRBD2. The V and J ends lost 3 bases and 3 bases, in that order; junction bases with no gene match: 6. Germline V gene sequence: CDR1 MNHEY, CDR2 SMNVEV (reference sequence). This CDR3 has 15 amino acids.

This clonotype came up many times. The chain is built from TRBV29-1 and TRBJ1-2, with TRBD1 as a possible D gene (5 bases). CDR3 length: 14 amino acids. Trimming cost V 2 bases and J 5 bases, with 15 bases left between them. Germline-derived CDR1 and CDR2 are SQVTM and ANQGSEA. CDR3 loop: CSVEWSGLVYGYTF. In DNA form, the CDR3 reads TGCAGCGTTGAATGGTCGGGGCTCGTATATGGCTACACCTTC.

A few counts support this clonotype. V and J are TRBV14 and TRBJ2-7, with TRBD1 identical over 7 bases. The germline V gene has CDR1 SGHDN and CDR2 FVKESK. After removal of 0 bases from V and 12 bases from J, the junction contained 8 bases not matched to a gene. This CDR3 is 13 amino acids long. The CDR3 is CASSQDWTGTAYF. CDR3 DNA: TGTGCCAGCAGCCAAGATTGGACCGGGACAGCGTACTTC.

Ten or more counts support this clonotype. This chain connects TRBV28 to TRBJ1-2; TRBD1 matches 9 bases. The CDR3 runs to 15 residues. Germline lookup yields CDR1 MDHEN and CDR2 SYDVKM. V was clipped by 3 bases and J by 4 bases; unmatched bases: 6. The CDR3 DNA reads TGTGCCAGCAGTTTGCAGGACAGGGGACTCTATGGCTACACCTTC. It is translated as CASSLQDRGLYGYTF.

This clonotype was picked up many times. The chain couples TRBV20-1 to TRBJ2-7; tentatively, D is TRBD1 or TRBD2 (5 bases each). The CDR3 extends over 12 amino acids. Germline V gene sequence: CDR1 DFQATT, CDR2 SNEGSKA (reference sequence). V gave up 6 bases and J gave up 2 bases, with 11 bases separating them. For the CDR3, the DNA is TGCAGTGCCTTGGGACGGACCTACGAGCAGTACTTC. Amino acids: CSALGRTYEQYF.

This clonotype has at least ten counts. The V call is TRBV27, the J call TRBJ2-7, with 8 bases lining up with TRBD1. Germline values: CDR1 MNHEY, CDR2 SMNVEV (reference sequence). The CDR3 has 18 amino acids. V lost 4 bases and J lost 4; bases outside the gene matches: 18. The CDR3 loop reads CASSSTSTWDRSWYEQYF. The CDR3 bases are TGTGCCAGCAGTTCCACGTCAACCTGGGACAGGTCGTGGTACGAGCAGTACTTC.

In this sample, this clonotype turned up many times. The chain couples TRBV29-1 to TRBJ2-7, with D perhaps TRBD1 or TRBD2 (6 bases each). This CDR3 has 14 amino acids. The germline V gene encodes CDR1 SQVTM and CDR2 ANQGSEA. V lost 4 bases to trimming and J lost 3 bases, with 16 bases between them. CDR3 amino acids: CSVARSGGGYEQYF. The DNA for the CDR3 is TGCAGCGTTGCCCGGAGCGGAGGGGGCTACGAGCAGTACTTC.

This clonotype appeared a few times. This may stem from a read error, because a much larger clone lies one nucleotide away. The chain carries TRBV30 and TRBJ2-1; tentatively, D is TRBD2 (5 bases). The CDR3 consists of 17 residues. Trimming took 2 bases from V and 5 from J, leaving 22 bases between them. Germline-derived CDR1 and CDR2 are GTSNPN and SVGIG (reference sequence). The CDR3 DNA is TGTGCCTGGAGTCTACCCTTACAGTCTCCGAGGGACAATGAGCAGTTCTTC. Its translation is CAWSLPLQSPRDNEQFF. Based on the CDR3 plus reference TRBV30 and TRBJ2-1, the full variable domain is SQTIHQWPATLVQPVGSPLSLECTVEGTSNPNLYWYRQAAGRGLQLLFYSVGIGQISSEVPQNLSASRPQDRQFILSSKKLLLSDSGFYLCAWSLPLQSPRDNEQFFGPGTRLTVL.

This clonotype was picked up a small number of times. This chain joins TRBV6-2 or TRBV6-3 and TRBJ1-1; 8 bases are shared with TRBD1. V trimming: 6 bases; J trimming: 5 bases; junction bases outside the gene matches: 8. Germline V gene data show CDR1 as MNHEY and CDR2 as SVGEGT. The CDR3 extends over 14 amino acids. CDR3 DNA sequence: TGTGCCAGCAGCTTTGACAGGGGAGGGACTGAAGCTTTCTTT. Encoded protein: CASSFDRGGTEAFF.

This clonotype was counted ten times or more. One junction end disagrees with the germline gene, perhaps due to a read error. The chain couples TRBV28 to TRBJ1-5; no clear D gene. Germline assignment: CDR1 MDHEN and CDR2 SYDVKM. The CDR3 covers 12 residues. In nucleotides, the CDR3 is TGTGCCAGCACTGGGAACAATCAGCTCCAGCATTTT. It codes for CASTGNNQLQHF. Variable domain in full (rest from reference TRBV28 and TRBJ1-5): DVKVTQSSRYLVKRTGEKVFLECVQDMDHENMFWYRQDPGLGLRLIYFSYDVKMKEKGDIPEGYSVSREKKERFSLILESASTNQTSMYLCASTGNNQLQHFGDGTRLSIL.

This clonotype appeared a single time. V and J are TRBV7-9 and TRBJ2-3; D gene unclear. The CDR3 runs to 12 residues. CDR1 is SEHNR, CDR2 FQNEAQ, per germline (reference sequence). V gave up 7 bases and J gave up 5 bases, with 10 bases separating them. Written as DNA, the CDR3 is TGTGCCAGCACCTTTAGTGGAGATACGCAGTATTTT. It specifies CASTFSGDTQYF.